The 30 T cell receptor beta chains given below trace back to one sample, sequenced in a study of blood T cells in healthy people across ages. A second PCR of about 7 to 12 cycles used a sample-barcoded 5' primer and a J-beta primer mix. TCRdb reprocessed the 5' RACE reads via MiXCR and lists one record per CDR3 protein. The table records about 1.7 million distinct CDR3 sequences, 28% of them present only once. The sample was blood. The source is a woman aged 30 to 39 in good health.

Many counts were recorded for this clonotype. This rearrangement joins TRBV5-1 to TRBJ2-2, with a tentative D call TRBD1 (6 bases). The CDR3 contains 15 residues. Between the trimmed V and J ends, which lost 2 bases and 3 bases, there was a span of 11 bases. CDR1 is SGHRS, CDR2 YFSETQ, per germline. The CDR3 protein is CASSLQGSDTGELFF. The CDR3 DNA reads as TGCGCCAGCAGCTTACAGGGTAGTGACACCGGGGAGCTGTTTTTT.

This sequence joins TRBV11-3 and TRBJ2-3; unclear D gene. The germline V and J ends were trimmed by 4 bases and 2 bases, with 10 bases remaining between them. There are 14 residues in the CDR3. Germline V lookup: CDR1 SGHNT, CDR2 YENEEA. This chain's CDR3 is CASSSDGYTDTQYF. CDR3 in DNA: TGTGCCAGCAGCTCGGACGGCTACACAGATACGCAGTATTTT.

This clonotype was seen more than once but under ten times. This chain connects TRBV7-9 to TRBJ2-1; D is undetermined. The germline V and J ends were trimmed by 5 bases and 9 bases, with 14 bases remaining between them. Germline V gives CDR1 SEHNR, CDR2 FQNEAQ (reference sequence). The CDR3 has 13 amino acids. The CDR3 reads CASSESGASEQFF. In DNA form, the CDR3 reads TGTGCCAGCAGCGAGAGTGGTGCTAGTGAGCAGTTCTTC.

Regarding this clonotype: The junction departs from the called germline gene at one end, perhaps through a read error. The gene calls are TRBV5-6 and TRBJ1-2; 8 bases are a match to TRBD1. The CDR3 runs to 15 residues. From germline, CDR1 is SGHDT and CDR2 YYEEEE. This CDR3 reads CASSLGVQGDYGCTF. The CDR3 nucleotides are TGTGCCAGCAGCTTGGGCGTACAGGGGGACTATGGCTGCACCTTC.

With regard to this clonotype: This may stem from a read error, because a much larger clone lies one nucleotide away. This rearrangement joins TRBV27 to TRBJ2-7, with D possibly being TRBD2 (5 bases). Per germline, CDR1 MNHEY and CDR2 SMNVEV (reference sequence). With 6 bases removed from V and 3 bases from J, the gap between germline ends came to 12 bases. CDR3 length equals 13 residues. CDR3 region: CASRVRGGYEQYF. CDR3 DNA: TGTGCCAGCAGGGTACGTGGAGGCTACGAGCAGTACTTC.

The genes are TRBV2 and TRBJ2-3, with 8 bases identical to TRBD2. The germline V gene encodes CDR1 SNHLY and CDR2 FYNNEI. The CDR3 is 14 residues long. V dropped 7 bases and J dropped 4; count of bases not matched to a gene: 7. This chain's CDR3 is CASKGGGHPDTQYF. CDR3 coding DNA: TGTGCCAGCAAAGGCGGGGGGCACCCAGATACGCAGTATTTT.

This clonotype came up a few times. The chain couples TRBV7-9 to TRBJ2-1; weak D call: TRBD1 (5 bases). The CDR3 sequence is 15 residues long. V was pared by 5 bases and J by 2 bases, with 13 bases between. Germline V CDR1 and CDR2: SEHNR, FQNEAQ (reference sequence). This CDR3 is CASSRRQGTYNEQFF. CDR3 sequence (DNA): TGTGCCAGCAGCCGGCGGCAGGGTACCTACAATGAGCAGTTCTTC.

J is TRBJ2-1 and V is TRBV24-1, with D perhaps given as TRBD1 or TRBD2 (5 bases each). Germline-derived CDR1 and CDR2 are KGHDR and SFDVKD. This CDR3 is 14 amino acids long. The V gene lost 6 bases and the J gene lost 7 bases, with 15 bases spanning the gap. In DNA form, the CDR3 reads TGTGCCACCAGTCTAGTGGGGGTTCGTAATGAGCAGTTCTTC. This sequence encodes CATSLVGVRNEQFF.

This sequence joins TRBV4-1 and TRBJ1-2, with D unclear. CDR1 is MGHRA, CDR2 YSYEKL, per germline. The CDR3 totals 15 residues. With 2 bases removed from V and 2 bases from J, the gap between germline ends came to 12 bases. The CDR3 DNA sequence: TGCGCCAGCAGCCAAAGTGTGGGCGCAAACTATGGCTACACCTTC. Translated: CASSQSVGANYGYTF.

This clonotype was found a few times. This rearrangement joins TRBV18 to TRBJ2-3; D remains ambiguous. The germline V and J ends were trimmed by 3 bases and 2 bases, with 12 bases remaining between them. Germline assignment: CDR1 KGHSH and CDR2 LQKENI. CDR3 length equals 15 residues. The DNA of the CDR3 is TGTGCCAGCTCACCCCTAAAGCTACCCACAGATACGCAGTATTTT. This codes for CASSPLKLPTDTQYF.

This clonotype turned up a few times. V and J are TRBV6-6 and TRBJ1-2, with D perhaps matching TRBD1 (5 bases). Germline CDR1 reads MNHNY; CDR2 reads SVGAGI (reference sequence). Trimming removed 4 bases from V and 4 bases from J, with 10 bases in between. This CDR3 contains 13 residues. The CDR3: CASSSGGFYGYTF. CDR3 sequence (DNA): TGTGCCAGCAGTTCCGGGGGGTTCTATGGCTACACCTTC.

Comments on this clonotype: Just one base apart from a much larger clone, this may be a read error. The chain has TRBV29-1 and TRBJ2-1, with 9 bases matching TRBD2. Gene TRBJ2-7 matches the end of the DNA better, so the J call may be wrong. Germline V lookup: CDR1 SQVTM, CDR2 ANQGSEA. The CDR3 loop spans 14 amino acids. CDR3 coding DNA: TGCAGCGCTGCACGGCTAGCGGGAAACAATGAGCAGTACTTC. This gives the protein CSAARLAGNNEQYF.

This clonotype showed up just a few times. The chain is built from TRBV7-9 and TRBJ2-2, with D maybe TRBD1 (5 bases). Trimming stripped 8 bases from V and 0 bases from J, with 10 bases between. The germline V gene encodes CDR1 SEHNR and CDR2 FQNEAQ (reference sequence). CDR3 size: 14 residues. CDR3 in DNA: TGTGCCAGCTGCAAGGACACGAACACCGGGGAGCTGTTTTTT. This translates into CASCKDTNTGELFF.

The J gene is TRBJ2-3, the V gene TRBV20-1, with D maybe TRBD1 (5 bases). From germline, CDR1 is DFQATT and CDR2 SNEGSKA (reference sequence). Deletions cut 3 bases from V and 1 base from J, with 8 bases between. The CDR3 sequence is 13 residues long. The CDR3 sequence is CSARLQGTDTQYF. CDR3 sequence (DNA): TGCAGTGCTAGGCTACAGGGCACAGATACGCAGTATTTT.

Comment on this clonotype: One base away lies a much larger clone, so this may be a sequencing read error. The chain carries TRBV6-5 and TRBJ2-1; 9 bases align to TRBD2. The DNA end favors TRBJ2-7, so the J call may be wrong. Per germline, CDR1 MNHEY and CDR2 SVGAGI. The CDR3 is made up of 15 amino acids. CDR3 bases: TGTGCCAGCAGAAGAGCGGGAGGCAGATACAATGAGCAGTACTTC. It specifies CASRRAGGRYNEQYF.

This clonotype was seen a handful of times. This chain links TRBV30 with TRBJ2-6; possible D gene TRBD1, 5 bases. Germline V gene lookup returns CDR1 GTSNPN and CDR2 SVGIG (reference sequence). Trimming stripped 1 base from V and 6 bases from J, with 10 bases between. The CDR3 runs to 14 residues. The CDR3 loop reads CAWSGPGKANVLTF. DNA for the CDR3: TGTGCCTGGAGTGGGCCAGGGAAGGCCAACGTCCTGACTTTC.

This clonotype was observed a few times. The rearrangement links TRBV5-1 to TRBJ2-1; maybe TRBD2 (5 bases). V lost 2 bases and J lost 8, with 17 bases in between. This CDR3 is 15 amino acids long. The germline CDR1 and CDR2 sequences are SGHRS and YFSETQ. Here the CDR3 reads CASSLRLWEADEQFF. The CDR3 coding sequence is TGCGCCAGCAGCTTAAGACTGTGGGAAGCGGATGAGCAGTTCTTC.

The CDR3 DNA follows: TGCGCCAGCAGCCATCACCTCCGGACTAGCGGGGGGACACCAAAACGATTCAATGAGCAGTTCTTC. Translation gives CASSHHLRTSGGTPKRFNEQFF. The rearrangement joins TRBV4-1 to TRBJ2-1; 14 positions match TRBD2. J was trimmed by 6 bases and V by 3 bases; bases with no gene match: 22. Looked up from germline, CDR1 is MGHRA and CDR2 is YSYEKL. CDR3 length: 22 residues.

This chain uses TRBV9 with TRBJ1-1; 7 nucleotides line up with TRBD1. The CDR3 has 14 amino acids. Germline loops: CDR1 SGDLS, CDR2 YYNGEE. The V gene end was trimmed by 2 bases and the J gene end by 10 bases; junction bases not matched to a gene: 11. Written as DNA, the CDR3 is TGTGCCAGCAGCGTCGAGGAACAGGGGCTAAGAGCTTTCTTT. Translating it yields CASSVEEQGLRAFF.

The chain combines TRBV15 with TRBJ2-5; 9 bases line up with TRBD1. From germline, CDR1 is LNHNV and CDR2 YYDKDF (reference sequence). The V and J ends lost 1 base and 3 bases, in that order; junction bases with no gene match: 3. The CDR3 is made up of 15 amino acids. The CDR3 DNA follows: TGTGCCACCAGCAGAGGAGGGACAGGGAAAGAGACCCAGTACTTC. Its protein is CATSRGGTGKETQYF.

V usage is TRBV7-6 and J usage is TRBJ2-4; 12 bases line up with TRBD2. Germline CDR1 is SGHVS and CDR2 is FNYEAQ. CDR3 length equals 15 residues. Trimming removed 6 bases from V and 13 bases from J; junction bases left unmatched: 13. The CDR3 DNA sequence: TGTGCCAGCAGTCTACTAGCGGGGGGACTCGGAGAGCAGTACTTC. Its translation: CASSLLAGGLGEQYF. The complete variable domain, with remaining parts taken from reference TRBV7-6 and TRBJ2-4, reads GAGVSQSPRYKVTKRGQDVALRCDPISGHVSLYWYRQALGQGPEFLTYFNYEAQQDKSGLPNDRFSAERPEGSISTLTIQRTEQRDSAMYRCASSLLAGGLGEQYFGAGTRLSVL.

This clonotype was observed a few times. The V and J genes are TRBV7-2 and TRBJ2-7; TRBD2 is a possible D gene (5 bases). CDR3 length equals 14 residues. Germline CDR1 reads SGHTA; CDR2 reads FQGNSA. Trimming pared 1 base from V and 3 bases from J, leaving 10 bases between. The CDR3 DNA is TGTGCCAGCAGCTTAGACCCGGGATTCTACGAGCAGTACTTC. This translates into CASSLDPGFYEQYF.

The genes are TRBV6-4 and TRBJ2-2; D unresolved. V lost 1 base to trimming and J lost 7 bases, with 7 bases between them. The CDR3 runs to 13 residues. Germline CDR1 MRHNA, CDR2 SNTAGT. The CDR3 region is CASSDWVGGELFF. CDR3 bases: TGTGCCAGCAGTGACTGGGTCGGCGGGGAGCTGTTTTTT.

In this sample, this clonotype turned up a few times. The rearrangement joins TRBV7-9 to TRBJ2-1; 14 nucleotides agree with TRBD2. J lost 12 bases, V lost 1 base, and 2 bases had no gene match. Germline V gene sequence: CDR1 SEHNR, CDR2 FQNEAQ (reference sequence). This CDR3 contains 14 residues. This chain's CDR3 is CASSLGGTSGRQFF. As DNA, the CDR3 is TGTGCCAGCAGCTTAGGAGGGACTAGCGGGAGGCAGTTCTTC.

For this clonotype: A much larger clone sits a single nucleotide away, making a read error possible. The V gene is TRBV12-3 or TRBV12-4, the J gene TRBJ2-5; 9 bases match TRBD1. The trim removed 6 bases at V and 6 bases at J, leaving 5 bases unmatched. The CDR3 length is 13 residues. The CDR3 region has the DNA TGTGCCAGCAGGGACAGGGGAGAAAAGACCCAGTACTTC. Amino acids: CASRDRGEKTQYF.

This clonotype was observed a handful of times. The chain employs TRBV18 and TRBJ1-5; D uncertain. V was trimmed by 3 bases and J by 0 bases, leaving 12 bases between them. CDR3 length: 16 amino acids. Germline lookup yields CDR1 KGHSH and CDR2 LQKENI. As DNA, the CDR3 is TGTGCCAGCTCACCGTCCCGCCTCTATAGCAATCAGCCCCAGCATTTT. The encoded protein is CASSPSRLYSNQPQHF.

This clonotype was detected only a few times. The chain is built from TRBV7-2 and TRBJ2-7, with 7 positions matching TRBD1. The CDR3 length is 14 residues. V was pared by 5 bases and J by 3 bases, with 7 bases of the junction left unmatched. CDR1 is SGHTA and CDR2 is FQGNSA in the germline V gene. CDR3 nucleotides: TGTGCCAGCAGCCCCGGGACAGACATCTACGAGCAGTACTTC. This translates into CASSPGTDIYEQYF.

This clonotype has only a few counts. The chain links TRBV20-1 to TRBJ2-5; 7 bases line up with TRBD2. The CDR3 length is 12 residues. Germline CDR1 is DFQATT and CDR2 is SNEGSKA (reference sequence). The junction had 8 bases not matched to a gene; V was cut back by 7 bases and J by 6 bases. Written as DNA, the CDR3 is TGCAGTGTAATCGGCGGGAGCAAGACCCAGTACTTC. This codes for CSVIGGSKTQYF.

A few counts support this clonotype. V is TRBV5-1 and J is TRBJ2-1; 9 bases match TRBD1. Germline V gene sequence: CDR1 SGHRS, CDR2 YFSETQ. CDR3 size: 16 residues. V trimming: 0 bases; J trimming: 6 bases; junction bases outside the gene matches: 7. The CDR3: CASSLGPGQGGNEQFF. DNA of the CDR3: TGCGCCAGCAGCTTGGGCCCGGGACAGGGTGGCAATGAGCAGTTCTTC. The full variable domain, in which reference TRBV5-1 and TRBJ2-1 provide the parts outside the CDR3, is KAGVTQTPRYLIKTRGQQVTLSCSPISGHRSVSWYQQTPGQGLQFLFEYFSETQRNKGNFPGRFSGRQFSNSRSEMNVSTLELGDSALYLCASSLGPGQGGNEQFFGPGTRLTVL.

The V call is TRBV10-2, the J call TRBJ2-3; the D gene is possibly TRBD1 (6 bases). The CDR3 consists of 16 residues. Germline CDR1 and CDR2: WSHSY and SAAADI. Trimming took off 7 bases at V and 6 bases at J, with 23 bases between the two ends. The CDR3 sequence is CASKRGGGPVPDTQYF. The CDR3 DNA reads as TGCGCCAGCAAGCGTGGGGGCGGTCCTGTCCCCGATACGCAGTATTTT.